These 30 T cell receptor beta chains came from one sample sequenced in a study of T cells in Graves' hyperthyroidism and ophthalmopathy. Authors of the study amplified TCR beta CDR3 regions from RNA transcripts. The HTBI set primed first-round TCR CDR3 RT-PCR. One entry per CDR3 protein, called by TCRdb with MiXCR from the multiplex PCR reads. The sample lists hundreds of thousands of distinct CDR3 sequences; around 16% were seen once. Sequencing input: blood. The source is a man in his forties with Graves' hyperthyroidism.

This clonotype was counted at least ten times. The V call is TRBV5-8, the J call TRBJ1-4; 10 bases are shared with TRBD1. This CDR3 contains 17 residues. The V segment lost 2 bases and the J segment 6 bases; nucleotides outside the gene matches: 10. CDR1 and CDR2 (germline): SGHTS, YDEGEE. The CDR3 region is CASSFGQGDRLDEKLFF. DNA of the CDR3: TGTGCCAGCAGCTTTGGACAGGGGGATCGTCTGGATGAAAAACTGTTTTTT.

This clonotype was recorded many times. The CDR3 DNA follows: TGCAGTGCTGAATCGGGGGATCAGCCCCAGCATTTT. Its protein is CSAESGDQPQHF. V usage is TRBV20-1 and J usage is TRBJ1-5; D might be TRBD1 (5 bases). This CDR3 is built from 12 residues. Germline assignment: CDR1 DFQATT and CDR2 SNEGSKA (reference sequence). With 5 bases removed from V and 5 bases from J, the gap between germline ends came to 10 bases.

This clonotype was picked up a small number of times. This sequence joins TRBV6-2 or TRBV6-3 and TRBJ2-4, with D unclear. V was pared by 6 bases and J by 1 base, with 13 bases between. Germline V gene sequence: CDR1 MNHEY, CDR2 SVGEGT. The CDR3 runs to 15 residues. CDR3 loop: CASRTGLPAKNIQYF. CDR3 sequence (DNA): TGTGCCAGCAGGACCGGGCTCCCGGCCAAAAACATTCAGTACTTC.

The CDR3 DNA reads TGCGCCAGCCGACGGCACTATAATTCACCCCTCCACTTT. This codes for CASRRHYNSPLHF. The genes are TRBV10-2 and TRBJ1-6; D remains unclear. V was cut by 8 bases and J by 3 bases, with 8 bases left in between. The germline CDR1 and CDR2 sequences are WSHSY and SAAADI. The CDR3 is 13 amino acids.

The chain carries TRBV15 and TRBJ2-1; D assignment may be TRBD1 or TRBD2 (5 bases each). Germline CDR1 reads LNHNV; CDR2 reads YYDKDF (reference sequence). The CDR3 extends over 15 amino acids. Trimming shortened V by 4 bases and J by 6 bases, and 16 bases separated the two germline ends. CDR3 residues: CATSKGGTRGNEQFF. The CDR3 region has the DNA TGTGCCACCAGCAAAGGCGGTACTAGGGGCAATGAGCAGTTCTTC.

This clonotype was recorded at least ten times. This chain connects TRBV11-2 to TRBJ2-2; TRBD1 aligns across 12 bases. Unmatched junction bases numbered 6, after V lost 6 bases and J lost 7 bases. This CDR3 has 15 amino acids. The V gene's germline CDR1 is SGHAT and CDR2 FQNNGV. Here the CDR3 DNA reads TGTGCCAGCAGTCCCGGGACAGGGGGCTTCGGGGAGCTGTTTTTT. It codes for CASSPGTGGFGELFF. The entire variable domain, with the rest obtained from reference TRBV11-2 and TRBJ2-2, is as follows: EAGVAQSPRYKIIEKRQSVAFWCNPISGHATLYWYQQILGQGPKLLIQFQNNGVVDDSQLPKDRFSAERLKGVDSTLKIQPAKLEDSAVYLCASSPGTGGFGELFFGEGSRLTVL.

Here the CDR3 reads CASSFGQGAGETQYF. The CDR3 DNA follows: TGTGCCAGCAGCTTTGGACAGGGGGCAGGGGAGACCCAGTACTTC. The chain has TRBV7-3 and TRBJ2-5; TRBD1 aligns across 11 bases. The CDR3 covers 15 residues. Unmatched junction bases numbered 5, after V lost 3 bases and J lost 5 bases. The germline V gene encodes CDR1 SGHTA and CDR2 FQGTGA.

This clonotype was seen ten or more times. This chain links TRBV28 with TRBJ2-3; D ambiguous. The CDR3 is made up of 11 amino acids. Trimming cost V 6 bases and J 3 bases, with 4 bases left between them. CDR1 MDHEN and CDR2 SYDVKM come from the germline V gene. The CDR3 protein is CASRVTDTQYF. Written as DNA, the CDR3 is TGTGCCAGCAGGGTGACAGATACGCAGTATTTT.

This chain joins TRBV7-9 and TRBJ2-5, with D possibly TRBD1 on 6 matching bases. V was clipped by 1 base and J by 5 bases, with 11 bases between them. The CDR3 sequence is 14 residues long. The germline CDR1 and CDR2 sequences are SEHNR and FQNEAQ (reference sequence). The DNA of the CDR3 is TGTGCCAGCAGCTTAGGAGTAGGGGGTGAGACCCAGTACTTC. It yields the protein CASSLGVGGETQYF.

The chain employs TRBV7-3 and TRBJ1-1; D uncertain. This CDR3 is built from 13 residues. Germline V gene data show CDR1 as SGHTA and CDR2 as FQGTGA. V was shortened by 5 bases and J by 4 bases, with 11 bases between the two germline ends. CDR3 in amino acids: CASSPGSVTEAFF. The CDR3 region has the DNA TGTGCCAGCAGCCCCGGATCGGTCACTGAAGCTTTCTTT.

This clonotype was recorded many times. The rearrangement joins TRBV18 to TRBJ2-5; 7 nucleotides agree with TRBD1. V lost 3 bases and J lost 0; bases outside the gene matches: 7. This CDR3 has 16 amino acids. The germline CDR1 and CDR2 sequences are KGHSH and LQKENI. The CDR3 coding sequence is TGTGCCAGCTCACCGCGTGGACAGGCGAACCAAGAGACCCAGTACTTC. This codes for CASSPRGQANQETQYF.

This clonotype was counted a single time. The V call is TRBV12-3 or TRBV12-4, the J call TRBJ1-1; tentative D call: TRBD1 (5 bases). CDR3 size: 13 residues. V was cut by 7 bases and J by 7 bases, with 16 bases left in between. The DNA for the CDR3 is TGTGCCAGCATTATCAACCGGGACGGTGAAGCTTTCTTT. Amino acids: CASIINRDGEAFF.

Concerning this clonotype itself: Being one base from a much bigger clone, this may be a read error. The J gene is TRBJ1-3, the V gene TRBV7-2; D perhaps matches TRBD1 (5 bases). The germline CDR1 and CDR2 sequences are SGHTA and FQGNSA. Trimming removed 5 bases at V and 0 bases at J, with 11 bases between. The CDR3 extends over 15 amino acids. In nucleotides, the CDR3 is TGTGCCAGCAGCCTTCACCAGGGCTCTGGAAACACCATATATTTT. This encodes CASSLHQGSGNTIYF.

The CDR3 loop is CASNEQGNYNEQFF. CDR3 DNA: TGTGCCAGCAACGAACAAGGGAACTACAATGAGCAGTTCTTC. V usage is TRBV2 and J usage is TRBJ2-1; D is uncertain. V dropped 7 bases and J dropped 3 bases, with 13 bases sitting between them. CDR3 length: 14 amino acids. In germline, CDR1 is SNHLY, CDR2 FYNNEI.

V usage is TRBV29-1 and J usage is TRBJ1-1; 7 bases fit TRBD1. V shed 2 bases, J shed 5 bases, and the junction held 8 bases outside the gene matches. Germline V lookup: CDR1 SQVTM, CDR2 ANQGSEA. This CDR3 is 14 amino acids long. CDR3 sequence (DNA): TGCAGCGTTGAAAAAGACAGGGTAGGAACTGAAGCTTTCTTT. Amino acid sequence: CSVEKDRVGTEAFF.

This clonotype was seen at least ten times. The genes are TRBV3-1 and TRBJ2-7; D assignment may be TRBD1 or TRBD2 (5 bases each). CDR3 length equals 14 residues. The V end lost 3 bases, the J end lost 5 bases, and 14 bases lay between the germline ends. Germline-derived CDR1 and CDR2 are LGHDT and YNNKEL (reference sequence). The CDR3 nucleotides read TGTGCCAGCAGCCAGGCAGGGACGTTCCACGAGCAGTACTTC. This codes for CASSQAGTFHEQYF.

The chain is built from TRBV6-1 and TRBJ1-3; D gene uncertain. The V gene's germline CDR1 is MNHNS and CDR2 SASEGT. Trimming shortened V by 4 bases and J by 0 bases, and 7 bases separated the two germline ends. The CDR3 sequence is 14 residues long. For the CDR3, the DNA is TGTGCCAGCAGTGCAGCGATCTCTGGAAACACCATATATTTT. Amino acid sequence: CASSAAISGNTIYF.

This clonotype appeared a few times. This chain links TRBV20-1 with TRBJ2-1; TRBD2 aligns across 9 bases. From germline, CDR1 is DFQATT and CDR2 SNEGSKA (reference sequence). This CDR3 is 15 amino acids long. Unmatched junction bases numbered 8, after V lost 4 bases and J lost 4 bases. The CDR3 DNA reads as TGCAGTGCTAAAGGGGTAGCGGGGGCATACAATGAGCAGTTCTTC. This gives the protein CSAKGVAGAYNEQFF.

The genes are TRBV12-3 or TRBV12-4 and TRBJ2-1; 9 positions match TRBD1. Losses at the gene ends were 7 bases for V and 7 bases for J; bases not matched to a gene: 11. This CDR3 comprises 15 residues. CDR3 bases: TGTGCCAGCACGAGAGGGACAGGGAGACTAAATGAGCAGTTCTTC. This encodes CASTRGTGRLNEQFF.

There are many counts of this clonotype. The V and J genes are TRBV30 and TRBJ2-1, with D possibly TRBD1 on 5 matching bases. The CDR3 is made up of 13 amino acids. The germline V gene encodes CDR1 GTSNPN and CDR2 SVGIG (reference sequence). Trimming pared 0 bases from V and 7 bases from J, leaving 10 bases between. The CDR3 DNA sequence: TGTGCCTGGAGTGTGTCCAGGGTAAATGAGCAGTTCTTC. It encodes CAWSVSRVNEQFF.

The rearrangement joins TRBV19 to TRBJ1-1, with D perhaps TRBD1 (5 bases). This CDR3 has 15 residues. Trimming shortened V by 9 bases and J by 0 bases, and 17 bases separated the two germline ends. The germline gives CDR1 LNHDA, CDR2 SQIVND (reference sequence). In nucleotides, the CDR3 is TGTGCCAGCCACATCGGGACGACCATGAACACTGAAGCTTTCTTT. This gives the protein CASHIGTTMNTEAFF.

As regards this clonotype: Since a much larger clone is just one base distant, this may be a read error. The chain combines TRBV2 with TRBJ2-3; TRBD1 aligns across 8 bases. This CDR3 is 15 amino acids long. CDR1 and CDR2 (germline): SNHLY, FYNNEI. V lost 6 bases to trimming and J lost 2 bases; unmatched junction nucleotides: 7. CDR3 sequence: CASRSGGISTDTQYF. CDR3 DNA: TGTGCCAGCAGGTCAGGGGGCATCTCCACAGATACGCAGTATTTT.

Remarks on this clonotype: A clone one base away is much larger, so this may be a read error. The chain joins TRBV9 to TRBJ2-4, with D uncertain. Trimming shortened V by 5 bases and J by 8 bases, and 8 bases separated the two germline ends. CDR3 length: 11 amino acids. Germline-derived CDR1 and CDR2 are SGDLS and YYNGEE. Here the CDR3 reads CASSLEDIQYF. The CDR3 coding sequence is TGTGCCAGCAGTCTTGAAGACATTCAGTACTTC.

This clonotype was seen many times. This rearrangement joins TRBV24-1 to TRBJ2-5; 13 bases are shared with TRBD2. Germline V gene data show CDR1 as KGHDR and CDR2 as SFDVKD. V lost 3 bases to trimming and J lost 6 bases; unmatched junction nucleotides: 6. CDR3 length: 16 residues. The CDR3 nucleotides read TGTGCCACCAGTGATCCAACTAGCGGGGGGGCTAAGACCCAGTACTTC. Its protein product is CATSDPTSGGAKTQYF.

This clonotype was found a few times. The chain employs TRBV20-1 and TRBJ2-7; D gene unclear. This CDR3 contains 11 residues. V was pared by 6 bases and J by 6 bases, with 12 bases between. Germline CDR1 DFQATT, CDR2 SNEGSKA (reference sequence). This CDR3 is CSAQRAGEQYF. As DNA, the CDR3 is TGCAGTGCCCAGAGAGCTGGCGAGCAGTACTTC.

This clonotype showed up just a few times. The chain is built from TRBV14 and TRBJ2-1; the D gene could be TRBD1 or TRBD2 (5 bases each). The germline V gene has CDR1 SGHDN and CDR2 FVKESK. The V end lost 0 bases, the J end lost 8 bases, and 11 bases lay between the germline ends. CDR3 length: 14 residues. The CDR3 DNA is TGTGCCAGCAGCCAAGATTCAGGGACGGATGAGCAGTTCTTC. The encoded protein is CASSQDSGTDEQFF. Filled out from reference TRBV14 and TRBJ2-1, the complete variable domain reads EAGVTQFPSHSVIEKGQTVTLRCDPISGHDNLYWYRRVMGKEIKFLLHFVKESKQDESGMPNNRFLAERTGGTYSTLKVQPAELEDSGVYFCASSQDSGTDEQFFGPGTRLTVL.

This clonotype was observed many times. This chain joins TRBV2 and TRBJ2-3; D is undetermined. Trimming shortened V by 0 bases and J by 6 bases, and 1 base separated the two germline ends. This CDR3 has 11 amino acids. From germline, CDR1 is SNHLY and CDR2 FYNNEI. CDR3 protein: CASSEADTQYF. The CDR3 region has the DNA TGTGCCAGCAGTGAAGCTGATACGCAGTATTTT.

Ten or more counts support this clonotype. The chain couples TRBV6-5 to TRBJ2-4; the D call may be TRBD1 or TRBD2 (5 bases each). The CDR3 runs 11 residues. Trimming took off 7 bases at V and 13 bases at J, with 14 bases between the two ends. Germline V gives CDR1 MNHEY, CDR2 SVGAGI. CDR3 nucleotides: TGTGCCAGCACCACGGGGCGGATACAGTACTTC. Amino acid sequence: CASTTGRIQYF.

This clonotype has ten or more counts. J is TRBJ2-2 and V is TRBV7-8; D gene unclear. The V end lost 5 bases, the J end lost 2 bases, and 15 bases lay between the germline ends. CDR1 SGHVS and CDR2 FQNEAQ come from the germline V gene. The CDR3 extends over 16 amino acids. The DNA of the CDR3 is TGTGCCAGCAGCACCAGGCAGTCCAGAAACACCGGGGAGCTGTTTTTT. Protein: CASSTRQSRNTGELFF.

This clonotype was counted many times. The chain uses TRBV20-1 and TRBJ1-2, with a possible D match to TRBD1 (6 bases). Trimming removed 7 bases from V and 4 bases from J, with 16 bases in between. The CDR3 covers 13 residues. Germline CDR1 and CDR2: DFQATT and SNEGSKA (reference sequence). CDR3 bases: TGCAGTGGTCAGGGGAAAGTGGTCTATGGCTACACCTTC. It codes for CSGQGKVVYGYTF.